This T cell receptor beta chain was sequenced during a study of ipilimumab plus nivolumab after autologous stem cell transplantation. Generated by immunoSEQ multiplex PCR, the TCRdb table keeps only in-frame clones and is missing some. The table shows approximately 12,000 clones, with approximately 70% occurring only once. The CDR3 consists of 13 residues. Between the trimmed V and J ends, which lost 1 base and 5 bases, there was a span of 8 bases. The germline V gene encodes CDR1 SGHTA and CDR2 FQGNSA. Sequenced material: PBMCs, taken in a trial of ipilimumab plus nivolumab as post-transplant consolidation. This receptor was obtained from a male donor with multiple myeloma. This rearrangement joins TRBV7-2 to TRBJ1-2; no definite D call. The CDR3 nucleotides are TGTGCCAGCAGCTTAGAGAAGAATTATGGCTACACCTTC. Translating gives CASSLEKNYGYTF.